These T cell receptor beta chains were read from a single sample in a study of beta chain features in type 1 diabetes. Sequencing used immunoSEQ multiplex PCR; TCRdb keeps in-frame clones, though not all of them. Altogether some 150,000 clones are present, 48% being singletons, with the ten largest covering under 0.45%. The sample was Tregs from blood. The source of these receptors is a man younger than 30 in good health. Both conserved end residues are part of each CDR3. Fields, in order: J gene, V gene, CDR3 protein.

j_gene: TRBJ1-1; v_gene: TRBV29-1; CDR3aa: CSVSGQAVYTEAFF
j_gene: TRBJ1-3; v_gene: TRBV27; CDR3aa: CASSLRGTGSTGNTIYF
j_gene: TRBJ2-6; v_gene: TRBV5-5; CDR3aa: CASSLVGANVLTF
j_gene: TRBJ2-2; v_gene: TRBV7-6; CDR3aa: CASSLVVDRGSGELFF
j_gene: TRBJ1-1; v_gene: TRBV19; CDR3aa: CASSMNAGLRSTEAFF
j_gene: TRBJ1-2; v_gene: TRBV9; CDR3aa: CASSVGEAYGYTF
j_gene: TRBJ2-1; v_gene: TRBV7-8; CDR3aa: CASSVKNEQFF
j_gene: TRBJ2-3; v_gene: TRBV28; CDR3aa: CASSPAGGGTDTQYF
j_gene: TRBJ2-1; v_gene: TRBV7-8; CDR3aa: CASSFIGSGRANEQFF
j_gene: TRBJ1-6; v_gene: TRBV5-5; CDR3aa: CASSFPGQGISPLHF
j_gene: TRBJ2-7; v_gene: TRBV18; CDR3aa: CASSPPPSFVIGGDYEQYF
j_gene: TRBJ2-1; v_gene: TRBV5-1; CDR3aa: CASSSSGGYNEQFF
j_gene: TRBJ2-3; v_gene: TRBV5-1; CDR3aa: CASRPPRGLAGFTDTQYF
j_gene: TRBJ1-1; v_gene: TRBV18; CDR3aa: CASSPATEAFF
j_gene: TRBJ2-3; v_gene: TRBV5-4; CDR3aa: CAMPSGGGTDTQYF
j_gene: TRBJ1-1; v_gene: TRBV28; CDR3aa: CASSPPGLRSAEAFF
j_gene: TRBJ2-7; v_gene: TRBV30; CDR3aa: CAWSVGTYEQYF
j_gene: TRBJ2-7; v_gene: TRBV4-3; CDR3aa: CASSQRQGPYEQYF
j_gene: TRBJ2-5; v_gene: TRBV7-9; CDR3aa: CASSPPGGDQYF
j_gene: TRBJ1-2; v_gene: TRBV4-1; CDR3aa: CASSLGQDYGYTF
j_gene: TRBJ2-2; v_gene: TRBV19; CDR3aa: CASTSRVGSNTGELFF
j_gene: TRBJ2-2; v_gene: TRBV6-5; CDR3aa: CASSYTGADTGELFF
j_gene: TRBJ1-2; v_gene: TRBV5-1; CDR3aa: CASSGGADGYTF
j_gene: TRBJ1-2; v_gene: TRBV6-1; CDR3aa: CASRVFRQEFAF
j_gene: TRBJ2-2; v_gene: TRBV2; CDR3aa: CASTRGLAANTGELFF
j_gene: TRBJ1-1; v_gene: TRBV7-3; CDR3aa: CASSLMAGALNTEAFF
j_gene: TRBJ2-1; v_gene: TRBV10-3; CDR3aa: CAITPGSFNEQFF
j_gene: TRBJ2-1; v_gene: TRBV5-1; CDR3aa: CASSLSQRGYNEQFF
j_gene: TRBJ2-7; v_gene: TRBV2; CDR3aa: CASKLRTGPYEQYF
j_gene: TRBJ1-1; v_gene: TRBV18; CDR3aa: CASSPWVGQGNTEAFF
j_gene: TRBJ1-4; v_gene: TRBV9; CDR3aa: CASSVGQLNEKLFF
j_gene: TRBJ2-7; v_gene: TRBV6-5; CDR3aa: CASRRQDRGSYEQYF
j_gene: TRBJ2-3; v_gene: TRBV6-6; CDR3aa: CASSALRVTSTDTQYF
j_gene: TRBJ2-5; v_gene: TRBV6-8; CDR3aa: CASSGARLETQYF
j_gene: TRBJ2-1; v_gene: TRBV9; CDR3aa: CASSTLGIAGVINEQFF
j_gene: TRBJ1-2; v_gene: TRBV27; CDR3aa: CASSLFNRGAYGYTF
j_gene: NA; v_gene: TRBV6-5; CDR3aa: CASSSLPIGTGGEQYF
j_gene: TRBJ2-2; v_gene: TRBV2; CDR3aa: CASSPTSSGELFF
j_gene: TRBJ2-7; v_gene: TRBV5-1; CDR3aa: CASSLQSGSSYEQYF
j_gene: TRBJ1-1; v_gene: TRBV2; CDR3aa: CASSEFTGDTEAFF
j_gene: TRBJ1-5; v_gene: TRBV10-3; CDR3aa: CAISESLQGPQHF
j_gene: TRBJ2-7; v_gene: TRBV18; CDR3aa: CASSPGGLTYEQYF
j_gene: TRBJ1-4; v_gene: TRBV5-1; CDR3aa: CASRTGGWEKLFF
j_gene: TRBJ2-7; v_gene: TRBV29-1; CDR3aa: CSVDDRGLKEQYF
j_gene: TRBJ2-7; v_gene: TRBV30; CDR3aa: CACHKGQGSYEQYF
j_gene: TRBJ1-6; v_gene: TRBV10-2; CDR3aa: CASSSAEGSGSPLHF
j_gene: TRBJ2-1; v_gene: TRBV27; CDR3aa: CASSFGGLPYNEQFF
j_gene: TRBJ2-1; v_gene: TRBV11-3; CDR3aa: CASSLDLAENEQFF
j_gene: TRBJ1-2; v_gene: TRBV28; CDR3aa: CASSRGQGYGYTF
j_gene: TRBJ2-2; v_gene: TRBV7-2; CDR3aa: CASRLRRRDGELFF
j_gene: TRBJ2-3; v_gene: TRBV5-1; CDR3aa: CASSRQGATDTQYF
j_gene: TRBJ2-1; v_gene: TRBV28; CDR3aa: CASSEYNEQFF
j_gene: TRBJ1-4; v_gene: TRBV27; CDR3aa: CASSSYRTDEKLFF
j_gene: TRBJ2-2; v_gene: TRBV7-3; CDR3aa: CASSLAKGTSNTGELFF
j_gene: TRBJ2-7; v_gene: TRBV18; CDR3aa: CASSPRDAGAYEQYF
j_gene: TRBJ2-7; v_gene: TRBV29-1; CDR3aa: CSVEWGPSGKGEQYF
j_gene: TRBJ1-4; v_gene: TRBV6-4; CDR3aa: CASSEGTGGEKLFF
j_gene: TRBJ2-3; v_gene: TRBV7-9; CDR3aa: CASRTGLARDTQYF
j_gene: TRBJ2-5; v_gene: TRBV14; CDR3aa: CASSQDGWVRGQETQYF
j_gene: TRBJ1-5; v_gene: TRBV18; CDR3aa: CASSPGGDQPQHF